These 15 T cell receptor beta chains were sequenced from one sample in a study of T cell repertoires in cytomegalovirus infection. Each CDR3 protein gets one entry after TCRdb re-called the reads with MiXCR. The sample contains 200,000 to 300,000 distinct CDR3 sequences, over 9% of which appear only once. Sequencing used PBMCs. The receptors stem from a human donor in good health (CMV status not recorded). Some clones in this sample may be carry-over from other donors' samples.

Ten or more counts support this clonotype. The chain joins TRBV7-2 to TRBJ1-3; D gene uncertain. V was shortened by 3 bases and J by 1 base, with 7 bases between the two germline ends. The CDR3 runs to 14 residues. Germline V CDR1 and CDR2: SGHTA, FQGNSA. This chain's CDR3 is CASSLAASGNTIYF. Written as DNA, the CDR3 is TGTGCCAGCAGCTTGGCTGCATCTGGAAACACCATATATTTT.

The DNA for the CDR3 is TGCGCCAGCAGTGAAGGACAGTCGAAAATAGGGGGCTACACCTTC. This encodes CASSEGQSKIGGYTF. V gene TRBV10-2 combines with J gene TRBJ1-2; a possible D gene is TRBD1 (6 bases). This CDR3 region has 15 residues. Germline lookup yields CDR1 WSHSY and CDR2 SAAADI. Between the trimmed V and J ends, which lost 3 bases and 8 bases, there was a span of 19 bases.

This clonotype was detected ten times or more. The chain combines TRBV5-5 with TRBJ2-3, with TRBD2 as a possible D gene (6 bases). CDR1 SGHKS and CDR2 YYEKEE come from the germline V gene (reference sequence). The CDR3 loop spans 14 amino acids. Trimming took 5 bases from V and 5 from J, leaving 15 bases between them. CDR3 sequence (DNA): TGTGCCAGCAGTTGGGGTAGCGGAGAAGATACGCAGTATTTT. Its translation: CASSWGSGEDTQYF.

In DNA, the CDR3 is TGTGCCAGTAGACCGCTGGGACAGAACACTGAAGCTTTCTTT. It codes for CASRPLGQNTEAFF. This chain uses TRBV19 with TRBJ1-1; maybe TRBD1 (6 bases). V lost 6 bases and J lost 1, with 12 bases in between. The CDR3 spans 14 residues. The germline V gene encodes CDR1 LNHDA and CDR2 SQIVND (reference sequence). The full variable domain, in which reference TRBV19 and TRBJ1-1 provide the parts outside the CDR3, is DGGITQSPKYLFRKEGQNVTLSCEQNLNHDAMYWYRQDPGQGLRLIYYSQIVNDFQKGDIAEGYSVSREKKESFPLTVTSAQKNPTAFYLCASRPLGQNTEAFFGQGTRLTVV.

This clonotype was counted a single time. A read error is possible here, since a much larger clone lies one base away. The CDR3 ends on some other residue instead of the conserved phenylalanine or tryptophan, so this is likely a read error. The chain has TRBV28 and TRBJ1-5, with D tentatively TRBD1 (6 bases). This CDR3 has 15 amino acids. Trimming removed 8 bases at V and 2 bases at J, with 16 bases between. Germline V CDR1 and CDR2: MDHEN, SYDVKM. The CDR3 sequence: CASHEGGGGNQPQHC. CDR3 coding DNA: TGTGCCAGCCACGAAGGGGGGGGTGGCAATCAGCCCCAGCATTGT.

This clonotype occurred many times. The rearrangement links TRBV7-2 to TRBJ2-7; D is ambiguous. Germline CDR1 is SGHTA and CDR2 is FQGNSA. This CDR3 has 13 residues. V was cut by 6 bases and J by 3 bases, with 12 bases left in between. DNA for the CDR3: TGTGCCAGCAGGCTCCCCCAGAACTACGAGCAGTACTTC. Translation gives CASRLPQNYEQYF.

This clonotype has a handful of counts. The CDR3 here is CASSLGASPYEQYF. The CDR3 DNA reads as TGTGCCAGCAGCCTCGGGGCTAGCCCCTACGAGCAGTACTTC. V usage is TRBV7-8 and J usage is TRBJ2-7; D assignment may be TRBD1 or TRBD2 (5 bases each). V was shortened by 5 bases and J by 2 bases, with 13 bases between the two germline ends. The CDR3 sequence is 14 residues long. Germline values: CDR1 SGHVS, CDR2 FQNEAQ.

J is TRBJ2-7 and V is TRBV28; D might be TRBD1 or TRBD2, each matching 6 bases. With 6 bases removed from V and 2 bases from J, the gap between germline ends came to 14 bases. Germline lookup yields CDR1 MDHEN and CDR2 SYDVKM. The length of the CDR3 is 14 residues. Here the CDR3 DNA reads TGTGCCAGCAGCCTCCAGGGGAGGACCTACGAGCAGTACTTC. It encodes CASSLQGRTYEQYF.

The chain links TRBV3-1 to TRBJ1-6; no definite D call. Trimming took 1 base from V and 9 from J, leaving 7 bases between them. Germline CDR1 is LGHDT and CDR2 is YNNKEL (reference sequence). CDR3 size: 13 residues. The CDR3 DNA reads TGTGCCAGCAGCCAAGGAACATCTTCACCCCTCCACTTT. Translation gives CASSQGTSSPLHF.

This rearrangement joins TRBV3-1 to TRBJ2-7; 8 bases match TRBD1. J lost 2 bases, V lost 4 bases, and 7 bases had no gene match. There are 15 residues in the CDR3. Germline CDR1 and CDR2: LGHDT and YNNKEL (reference sequence). The CDR3 reads CASSPWDRRAYEQYF. For the CDR3, the DNA is TGTGCCAGCAGCCCCTGGGACAGGCGGGCCTACGAGCAGTACTTC.

This clonotype was detected many times. This chain's CDR3 is CASSPTREGPEQFF. In DNA, the CDR3 is TGTGCCAGCAGTCCTACTAGGGAGGGGCCTGAGCAGTTCTTC. This chain uses TRBV28 with TRBJ2-1; TRBD2 matches 7 bases. There are 14 residues in the CDR3. Germline V lookup: CDR1 MDHEN, CDR2 SYDVKM. Trimming removed 5 bases from V and 9 bases from J; junction bases left unmatched: 10.

The table lists this clonotype with many counts. The V and J genes are TRBV7-9 and TRBJ1-3, with D maybe TRBD1 (6 bases). The CDR3 is 14 amino acids. Trimming cost V 5 bases and J 4 bases, with 12 bases left between them. The germline V gene encodes CDR1 SEHNR and CDR2 FQNEAQ (reference sequence). This CDR3 is CASSPTGFGNTIYF. The CDR3 DNA reads as TGTGCCAGCAGCCCAACAGGGTTCGGAAACACCATATATTTT.

This clonotype was recorded many times. This chain joins TRBV5-4 and TRBJ1-2; D not resolved. This CDR3 spans 14 amino acids. Trimming cost V 0 bases and J 4 bases, with 10 bases left between them. CDR1 is SGHNT and CDR2 is YYREEE in the germline V gene (reference sequence). DNA for the CDR3: TGTGCCAGCAGCTTGGTCGACGCCGGCTATGGCTACACCTTC. This gives the protein CASSLVDAGYGYTF. Full variable domain (missing parts from reference TRBV5-4 and TRBJ1-2): ETGVTQSPTHLIKTRGQQVTLRCSSQSGHNTVSWYQQALGQGPQFIFQYYREEENGRGNFPPRFSGLQFPNYSSELNVNALELDDSALYLCASSLVDAGYGYTFGSGTRLTVV.

This clonotype has more than one count but fewer than ten. V gene TRBV29-1 combines with J gene TRBJ1-1; D not certain. V dropped 1 base and J dropped 8 bases, with 11 bases sitting between them. The CDR3 consists of 12 residues. CDR1 SQVTM and CDR2 ANQGSEA come from the germline V gene. CDR3 loop: CSVEGRITEAFF. The DNA of the CDR3 is TGCAGCGTTGAAGGGCGGATAACCGAAGCTTTCTTT.

This clonotype was counted a few times. The chain uses TRBV19 and TRBJ1-1; D unresolved. Germline V gene data show CDR1 as LNHDA and CDR2 as SQIVND (reference sequence). The CDR3 extends over 12 amino acids. V dropped 4 bases and J dropped 3 bases, with 6 bases sitting between them. The chain's CDR3 is CASSTQYTEAFF. The CDR3 region has the DNA TGTGCCAGTAGTACGCAGTACACTGAAGCTTTCTTT.